This T cell receptor beta chain was obtained from a study of Graves' ophthalmopathy and Graves' hyperthyroidism. Study observations and caveats: Detected in blood as well were most expanded thyroid clonotypes with frequency above 0.001.

Clinical symptoms, serum thyroxine, TRAb, thyroid ultrasound and orbital computed tomography determined diagnosis. This clonotype was seen only a few times. Its specificity is not known. A much larger clone lies a single base off, so this may be a read error. Amplification from RNA transcripts yielded the TCR beta CDR3 regions. Following a first-round RT-PCR that used HTBI primers, a second-round multiplex PCR was carried out. TCRdb reprocessed the multiplex PCR reads with MiXCR, giving one entry per CDR3 protein. Among roughly 610,000 distinct CDR3 sequences listed, approximately 21% were seen once. The CDR3 contains 16 residues. Germline V gene lookup returns CDR1 LNHDA and CDR2 SQIVND (reference sequence).

The specimen sequenced was peripheral blood. The V call is TRBV19, the J call TRBJ2-5, with 12 bases identical to TRBD2. The clonotype was recovered from a woman aged 18-35 years with stable Graves' hyperthyroidism. Some clones in this sample may be carry-over from other donors' samples. Written as DNA, the CDR3 is TGTGCCAGTAGTAAAACTAGCGGGGGGTTTGGAGAGACCAAGTACTTC. This translates into CASSKTSGGFGETKYF.